Each of the 4 T cell receptor beta chains below was sequenced from the same sample in a study of PD-L1 blockade in urothelial cancer. Time point of the sample: pretreatment peripheral blood. Clones were sequenced by immunoSEQ multiplex PCR, and TCRdb holds only the in-frame ones, with some missing. The top ten clones hold about 6.2% of a sample with tens of thousands of clones, roughly 80% of them seen once. Sequenced material: PBMCs, taken around atezolizumab (anti-PD-L1) treatment. These receptor sequences come from a man aged 40-49 years with urothelial cancer.

The chain couples TRBV6-1 to TRBJ1-5; 7 bases match TRBD1. V lost 7 bases, J lost 2 bases, and 5 bases stayed unmatched. CDR1 and CDR2 (germline): MNHNS, SASEGT. The CDR3 totals 14 residues. CDR3 nucleotides: TGTGCCAGCAAGGGGGCGCGTGGCAATCAGCCCCAGCATTTT. Translation gives CASKGARGNQPQHF.

The rearrangement uses TRBV5-1 and TRBJ1-1; no clear D. CDR1 and CDR2 from the germline V gene are SGHRS and YFSETQ. Trimming removed 0 bases from V and 6 bases from J, with 9 bases in between. The CDR3 is 13 residues long. This CDR3 reads CASSLGGNPEAFF. CDR3 coding DNA: TGCGCCAGCAGCTTGGGCGGAAACCCTGAAGCTTTCTTT.

The V call is TRBV12-5, the J call TRBJ2-1; 9 nucleotides line up with TRBD2. The CDR3 covers 15 residues. With V trimmed by 5 bases and J by 7 bases, 9 bases remained unmatched. The germline V gene encodes CDR1 LGHNT and CDR2 FRNRAP. The CDR3 protein is CASGPVSSGMNEQFF. The CDR3 region has the DNA TGTGCTAGTGGTCCCGTGTCTAGCGGGATGAATGAGCAGTTCTTC.

This chain links TRBV30 with TRBJ2-7; possible D gene TRBD2, 10 bases. Germline V gene sequence: CDR1 GTSNPN, CDR2 SVGIG (reference sequence). The V gene lost 8 bases and the J gene lost 5 bases, with 31 bases spanning the gap. The CDR3 loop spans 17 amino acids. In DNA, the CDR3 is TGTGCCGGAGCCGGGACAGGGAGAGCGGGAGGGCCCGACGAGCAGTACTTC. Translating gives CAGAGTGRAGGPDEQYF.